This T cell receptor (beta chain) was sequenced in a study of long-term antiretroviral therapy in people with HIV. Study conclusions and caveats: The study lacked data on ART adherence, viral resistance or therapy changes.

Researchers secured at least one pre-ART and at least two post-ART PBMC samples from each donor. Treatment for all HIV-infected participants took place in the United States. Ahead of DNA extraction, samples held about 0.95-11 million cryopreserved PBMC each. Researchers report immunoSEQ v3.0 was run at survey level. The protocol was immunoSEQ multiplex PCR, while the TCRdb copy is restricted to in-frame clones and leaves out a portion. The repertoire holds approximately 27,000 clones, with around nine tenths as singletons. With regard to this clone: The antigen remains unidentified.

Germline values: CDR1 MGHRA, CDR2 YSYEKL. Trimming pared 1 base from V and 13 bases from J, leaving 19 bases between. The CDR3 sequence is 15 residues long. V usage is TRBV4-1 and J usage is TRBJ1-4; no reliable D call. The source was unsorted PBMCs, collected 1.8 years after starting antiretroviral therapy. This clonotype was obtained from a woman between 18 and 30 years old with HIV. The CDR3 loop is CASSQVYMRVKTLFF. DNA for the CDR3: TGCGCCAGCAGCCAAGTGTATATGCGGGTGAAAACACTGTTTTTT.